This T cell receptor (beta chain) was profiled in a study of T cells in Graves' hyperthyroidism and ophthalmopathy. This clonotype was picked up a small number of times. Its antigen is not identified. Diagnosis relied on clinical symptoms, serum thyroxine and TRAb, thyroid ultrasound and orbital computed tomography. Fresh peripheral blood, less than 11 ml of it, supplied the PBMCs. V lost 5 bases, J lost 0 bases, and 17 bases lay in between. The germline V gene has CDR1 MNHNS and CDR2 SASEGT. This CDR3 is 17 amino acids long. General study points: Before onset, by a median of approximately 6.2 months, the model predicted ophthalmopathy. Separating ophthalmopathy from stable hyperthyroidism was achieved by a 13 V-J model.

Using RNA transcripts as the source, TCR beta CDR3 regions were amplified. An initial round of RT-PCR targeting the TCR CDR3 relied on the HTBI primer set. TCRdb reanalysed the multiplex PCR reads using MiXCR and keeps one entry per CDR3 protein. The sample shows about 410,000 distinct CDR3 sequences, over 12% of them seen only once. The V and J genes are TRBV6-1 and TRBJ1-3, with D maybe TRBD1 (5 bases). The material sequenced was blood. The receptor was derived from a man aged 18 to 30 with Graves' ophthalmopathy. CDR3 nucleotide sequence: TGTGCCAGCAGTAAAAACCGGGACCGAAGCTCTGGAAACACCATATATTTT. Protein sequence: CASSKNRDRSSGNTIYF.